This TCR beta chain was observed in a study of T cell repertoires in cytomegalovirus infection. Background on the study: Both a matching HLA type and CMV infection were indicated by public TCR beta signatures.

TCRdb ran MiXCR on the reads and lists one entry per CDR3 protein. The sample carries more than 350,000 distinct CDR3 sequences, approximately 31% recorded once. Germline V CDR1 and CDR2: MGHRA, YSYEKL. V lost 0 bases to trimming and J lost 8 bases, with 11 bases between them. This CDR3 is 14 amino acids long. The chain carries TRBV4-1 and TRBJ2-1, with D possibly matching TRBD1 (5 bases). The sequenced sample consisted of PBMCs. This clonotype was obtained from a human donor in good health (CMV status not recorded). Some clones in this sample may be carry-over from other donors' samples. CDR3 sequence (DNA): TGCGCCAGCAGCCAAGATGGTTGGGGCTATGAGCAGTTCTTC. It encodes CASSQDGWGYEQFF.